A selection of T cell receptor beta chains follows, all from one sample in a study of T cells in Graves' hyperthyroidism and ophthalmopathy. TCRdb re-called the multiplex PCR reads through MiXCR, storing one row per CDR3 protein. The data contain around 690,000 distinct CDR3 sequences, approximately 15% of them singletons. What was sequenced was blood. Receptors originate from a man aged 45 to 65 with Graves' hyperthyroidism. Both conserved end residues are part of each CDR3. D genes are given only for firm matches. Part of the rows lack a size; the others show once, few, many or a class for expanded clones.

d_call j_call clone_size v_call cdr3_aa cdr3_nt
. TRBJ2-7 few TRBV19 CASSIAAESSYEQYF TGTGCCAGTAGTATCGCGGCAGAGAGCTCCTACGAGCAGTACTTC
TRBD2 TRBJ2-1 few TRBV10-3 CAIASGARSYNEQFF TGTGCCATTGCTAGCGGAGCACGCTCCTACAATGAGCAGTTCTTC
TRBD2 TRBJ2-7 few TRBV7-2 CASSLAAPSGRARRDEQYF TGTGCCAGCAGCTTGGCCGCGCCTAGCGGGAGGGCCCGGAGGGACGAGCAGTACTTC
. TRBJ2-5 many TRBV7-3 CASSWGSRETQYF TGTGCCAGCAGCTGGGGGTCACGGGAGACCCAGTACTTC
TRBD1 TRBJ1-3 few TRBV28 CASSSPGTGGNTIYF TGTGCCAGCAGTTCTCCCGGGACAGGGGGAAACACCATATATTTT
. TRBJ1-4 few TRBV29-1 CSTIRRRINEKLFF TGCAGCACAATTAGGCGGCGGATTAATGAAAAACTGTTTTTT
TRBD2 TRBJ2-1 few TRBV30 CAWSVPLAGGPSGRFF TGTGCCTGGAGTGTACCTTTAGCGGGAGGGCCCTCGGGGCGGTTCTTC
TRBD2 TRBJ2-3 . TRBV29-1 CSVEDHLGGSTDTQYF TGCAGCGTTGAAGATCATTTGGGGGGGAGCACAGATACGCAGTATTTT
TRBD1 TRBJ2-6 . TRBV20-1 CSAWDRAANVPTF TGCAGTGCGTGGGACAGGGCGGCCAACGTCCCGACTTTC
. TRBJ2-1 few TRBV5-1 CASSPSMGGITNEQFF TGCGCCAGCAGCCCCTCAATGGGGGGTATCACAAATGAGCAGTTCTTC
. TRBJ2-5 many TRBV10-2 CASSELNMETQYF TGCGCCAGCAGTGAATTAAACATGGAGACCCAGTACTTC
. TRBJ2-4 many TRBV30 CAWSGISGNIQYF TGTGCCTGGAGTGGAATATCCGGAAACATTCAGTACTTC
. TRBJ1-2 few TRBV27 CASSPMALPNYGYTF TGTGCCAGCAGTCCAATGGCCCTTCCCAACTATGGCTACACCTTC
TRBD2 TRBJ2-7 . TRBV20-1 CSARDLLADSYEQYF TGCAGTGCTAGAGATCTGCTAGCGGACTCGTACGAGCAGTACTTC
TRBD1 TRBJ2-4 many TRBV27 CASSGLTGVGNIQYF TGTGCCAGCAGCGGACTTACAGGGGTGGGAAACATTCAGTACTTC
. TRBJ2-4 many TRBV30 CAWSVTGLAKNIQYF TGTGCCTGGAGTGTAACAGGCCTCGCCAAAAACATTCAGTACTTC
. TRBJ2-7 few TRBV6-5 CASSYSAGYEQYF TGTGCCAGCAGTTACTCCGCGGGTTACGAGCAGTACTTC
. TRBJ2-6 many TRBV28 CASSPMRAGANVLTF TGTGCCAGCAGCCCCATGAGGGCTGGGGCCAACGTCCTGACTTTC
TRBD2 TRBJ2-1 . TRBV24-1 CATSDPTVGTSSYNEQFF TGTGCCACCAGTGATCCGACAGTAGGGACTAGCAGCTACAATGAGCAGTTCTTC
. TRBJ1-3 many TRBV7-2 CASSLQSRNTIYF TGTGCCAGCAGCTTACAGTCCAGAAACACCATATATTTT
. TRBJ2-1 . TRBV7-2 CASSLLVYRELGYNEQFF TGTGCCAGCAGCCTTCTGGTGTATCGGGAATTAGGTTACAATGAGCAGTTCTTC
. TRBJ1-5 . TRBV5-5 CASSTSVQAYSNQPQHF TGTGCCAGCAGCACCTCAGTTCAGGCGTATAGCAATCAGCCCCAGCATTTT
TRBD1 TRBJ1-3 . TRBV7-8 CASSFRPRDRGGNTIYF TGTGCCAGCAGCTTTCGGCCCCGGGACAGGGGAGGAAACACCATATATTTT
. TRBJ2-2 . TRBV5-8 CASKAGTSITGELFF TGTGCCAGTAAGGCGGGGACTTCTATTACCGGGGAGCTGTTTTTT
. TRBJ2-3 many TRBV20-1 CSAEKSGADTQYF TGCAGTGCCGAGAAGTCCGGGGCAGATACGCAGTATTTT
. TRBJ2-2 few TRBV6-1 CASSHGRADPATGELFF TGTGCCAGCAGCCACGGCAGGGCAGACCCCGCCACCGGGGAGCTGTTTTTT
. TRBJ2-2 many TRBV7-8 CASLDTGELFF TGTGCCAGCCTAGACACCGGGGAGCTGTTTTTT
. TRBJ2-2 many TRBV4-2 CASSHPYGGELFF TGTGCCAGCAGCCATCCCTACGGCGGGGAGCTGTTTTTT
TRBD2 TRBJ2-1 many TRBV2 CASTPSGIDEQFF TGTGCCAGCACGCCTAGCGGGATTGATGAGCAGTTCTTC
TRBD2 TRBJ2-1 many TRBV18 CASSPLSSGSNEQFF TGTGCCAGCTCACCGCTAAGCAGCGGGAGCAATGAGCAGTTCTTC
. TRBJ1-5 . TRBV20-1 CSALQAGHSNQPQHF TGCAGTGCCCTCCAGGCAGGGCATAGCAATCAGCCCCAGCATTTT
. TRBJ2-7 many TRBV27 CASSLSEGTLTYEQYF TGTGCCAGCAGTTTATCGGAAGGGACATTGACCTACGAGCAGTACTTC
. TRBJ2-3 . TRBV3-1 CASSTRGAADTQYF TGTGCCAGCAGCACCCGAGGGGCGGCAGATACGCAGTATTTT
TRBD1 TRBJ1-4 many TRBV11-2 CASSPQGPYNEKLFF TGTGCCAGCAGCCCACAGGGGCCGTATAATGAAAAACTGTTTTTT
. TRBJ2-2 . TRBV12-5 CASGLGNTGELFF TGTGCTAGTGGTTTGGGGAACACCGGGGAGCTGTTTTTT
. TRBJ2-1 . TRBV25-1 CASSEWPGAYNEQFF TGTGCCAGCAGTGAGTGGCCAGGGGCCTACAATGAGCAGTTCTTC
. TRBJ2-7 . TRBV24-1 CATSEGPDVDYEQYF TGTGCCACCAGTGAGGGCCCGGACGTAGACTACGAGCAGTACTTC
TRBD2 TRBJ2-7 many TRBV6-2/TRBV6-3 CASSSGLAGGLTYEQYF TGTGCCAGCAGTTCCGGACTAGCGGGAGGCCTTACCTACGAGCAGTACTTC
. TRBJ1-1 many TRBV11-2 CASAGAEDTEAFF TGTGCCAGCGCCGGGGCCGAAGACACTGAAGCTTTCTTT
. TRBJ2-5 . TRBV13 CASSSEHETQYF TGTGCCAGCAGCTCGGAGCATGAGACCCAGTACTTC
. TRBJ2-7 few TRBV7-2 CASSPGEGVFYEQYF TGTGCCAGCAGCCCAGGGGAGGGGGTCTTCTACGAGCAGTACTTC
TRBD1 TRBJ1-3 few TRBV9 CASSPTGTTGNTIYF TGTGCCAGCAGCCCGACAGGGACAACTGGAAACACCATATATTTT
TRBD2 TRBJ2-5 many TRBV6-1 CASSYGGLALETQYF TGTGCCAGCAGTTACGGGGGACTAGCCCTAGAGACCCAGTACTTC
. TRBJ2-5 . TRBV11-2 CASSLMDGLSIETQYF TGTGCCAGCAGCTTGATGGACGGCCTGTCTATAGAGACCCAGTACTTC
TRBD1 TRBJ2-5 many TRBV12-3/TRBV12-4 CASRPDRVQETQYF TGTGCCAGCAGACCCGACAGGGTTCAAGAGACCCAGTACTTC
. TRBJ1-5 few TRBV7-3 CASSLTRQRRQPQHF TGTGCCAGCAGCCTCACCCGACAGAGGAGGCAGCCCCAGCATTTT
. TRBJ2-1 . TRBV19 CASSIPNLARGGNEQFF TGTGCCAGTAGTATTCCAAATTTAGCGCGAGGGGGCAATGAGCAGTTCTTC
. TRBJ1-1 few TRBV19 CASSMSGSTEAFF TGTGCCAGTAGTATGTCAGGGAGCACTGAAGCTTTCTTT
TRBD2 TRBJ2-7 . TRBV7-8 CASSSIGLAGAYEQYF TGTGCCAGCAGCTCAATCGGGCTAGCGGGCGCCTACGAGCAGTACTTC
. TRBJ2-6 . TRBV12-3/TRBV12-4 CASSSRTGLKGANVLTF TGTGCCAGCAGTTCGCGGACCGGGTTGAAAGGGGCCAACGTCCTGACTTTC
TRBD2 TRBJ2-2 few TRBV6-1 CASSEIGTRGAGELFF TGTGCCAGCAGTGAAATAGGGACTAGGGGCGCCGGGGAGCTGTTTTTT
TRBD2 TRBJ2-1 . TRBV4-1 CASSHPLDSGSFNEQFF TGCGCCAGCAGCCATCCCTTAGATAGCGGGAGTTTCAATGAGCAGTTCTTC
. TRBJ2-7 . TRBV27 CASRINRESSYEQYF TGTGCCAGCAGGATCAACAGGGAGAGCTCCTACGAGCAGTACTTC
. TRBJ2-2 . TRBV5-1 CASSPIGPGELFF TGCGCCAGCAGCCCGATAGGCCCCGGGGAGCTGTTTTTT
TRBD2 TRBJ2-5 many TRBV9 CASSVGGRAFETQYF TGTGCCAGCAGCGTAGGCGGGAGGGCCTTTGAGACCCAGTACTTC
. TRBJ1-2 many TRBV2 CASSDTENYGYTF TGTGCCAGCAGTGACACTGAAAACTATGGCTACACCTTC
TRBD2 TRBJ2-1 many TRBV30 CAWSRTGTSGSHEQFF TGTGCCTGGAGTCGGACAGGGACTAGCGGGAGCCATGAGCAGTTCTTC
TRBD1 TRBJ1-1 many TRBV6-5 CASSYSERTGRRGAFF TGTGCCAGCAGTTACTCCGAACGGACAGGGAGAAGGGGAGCTTTCTTT
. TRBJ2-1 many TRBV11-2 CASSLVPGVDNEQFF TGTGCCAGCAGCTTAGTTCCAGGGGTGGACAATGAGCAGTTCTTC
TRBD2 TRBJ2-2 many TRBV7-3 CASSSRTSGSTGELFF TGTGCCAGCAGCTCCCGGACTAGCGGGAGCACCGGGGAGCTGTTTTTT